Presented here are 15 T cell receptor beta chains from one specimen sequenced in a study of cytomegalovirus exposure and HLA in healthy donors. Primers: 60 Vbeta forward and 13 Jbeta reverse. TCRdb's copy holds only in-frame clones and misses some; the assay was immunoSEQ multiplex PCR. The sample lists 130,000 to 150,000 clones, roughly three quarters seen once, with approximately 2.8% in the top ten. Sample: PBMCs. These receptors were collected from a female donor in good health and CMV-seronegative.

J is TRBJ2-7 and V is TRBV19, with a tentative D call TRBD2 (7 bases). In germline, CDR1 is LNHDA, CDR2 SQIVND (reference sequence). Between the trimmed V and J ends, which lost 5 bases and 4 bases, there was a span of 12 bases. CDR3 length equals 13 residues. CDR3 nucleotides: TGTGCCAGTAGTGGGGGGGCCGGGTACGAGCAGTACTTC. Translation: CASSGGAGYEQYF.

The CDR3 nucleotides are TGCAGTGCCCCCCGGACTCAAAAGCAGTATTTT. It is translated as CSAPRTQKQYF. The V and J genes are TRBV20-1 and TRBJ2-3, with D perhaps matching TRBD2 (5 bases). The length of the CDR3 is 11 residues. V gave up 6 bases and J gave up 11 bases, with 15 bases separating them. Looked up from germline, CDR1 is DFQATT and CDR2 is SNEGSKA (reference sequence).

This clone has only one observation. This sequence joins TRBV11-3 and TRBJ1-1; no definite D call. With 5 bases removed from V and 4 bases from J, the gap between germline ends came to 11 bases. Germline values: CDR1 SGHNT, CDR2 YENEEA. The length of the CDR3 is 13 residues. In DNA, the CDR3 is TGTGCCAGCAGCCCCGGGAGACCCACTGAAGCTTTCTTT. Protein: CASSPGRPTEAFF.

This CDR3 reads CAISQRGAGNEQFF. In DNA form, the CDR3 reads TGTGCCATCAGTCAACGGGGGGCAGGCAATGAGCAGTTCTTC. The gene calls are TRBV10-3 and TRBJ2-1, with D possibly being TRBD2 (7 bases). The CDR3 is 14 residues long. CDR1 and CDR2 (germline): ENHRY, SYGVKD. V was pared by 5 bases and J by 6 bases, with 14 bases between.

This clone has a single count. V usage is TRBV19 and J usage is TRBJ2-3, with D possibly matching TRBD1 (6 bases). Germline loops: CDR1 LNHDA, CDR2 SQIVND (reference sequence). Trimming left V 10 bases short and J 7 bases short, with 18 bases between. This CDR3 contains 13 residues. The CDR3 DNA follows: TGTGCCACTAGATCTGGACAGTCCTATACGCAGTATTTT. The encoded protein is CATRSGQSYTQYF. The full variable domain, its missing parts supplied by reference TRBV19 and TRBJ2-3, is DGGITQSPKYLFRKEGQNVTLSCEQNLNHDAMYWYRQDPGQGLRLIYYSQIVNDFQKGDIAEGYSVSREKKESFPLTVTSAQKNPTAFYLCATRSGQSYTQYFGPGTRLTVL.

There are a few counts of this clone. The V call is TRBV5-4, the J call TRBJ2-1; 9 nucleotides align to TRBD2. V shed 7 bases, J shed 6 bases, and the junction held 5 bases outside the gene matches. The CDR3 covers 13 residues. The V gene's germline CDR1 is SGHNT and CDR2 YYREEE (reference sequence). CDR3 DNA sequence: TGTGCCAGCGAAGGGCGGGGGGGCAATGAGCAGTTCTTC. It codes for CASEGRGGNEQFF.

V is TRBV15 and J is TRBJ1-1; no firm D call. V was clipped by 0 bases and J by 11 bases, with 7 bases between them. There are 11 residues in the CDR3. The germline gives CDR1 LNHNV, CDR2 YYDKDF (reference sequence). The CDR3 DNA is TGTGCCACCAGCAGAGATTATATGGCTTTCTTT. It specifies CATSRDYMAFF. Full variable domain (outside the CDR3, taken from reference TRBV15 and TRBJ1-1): DAMVIQNPRYQVTQFGKPVTLSCSQTLNHNVMYWYQQKSSQAPKLLFHYYDKDFNNEADTPDNFQSRRPNTSFCFLDIRSPGLGDTAMYLCATSRDYMAFFGQGTRLTVV.

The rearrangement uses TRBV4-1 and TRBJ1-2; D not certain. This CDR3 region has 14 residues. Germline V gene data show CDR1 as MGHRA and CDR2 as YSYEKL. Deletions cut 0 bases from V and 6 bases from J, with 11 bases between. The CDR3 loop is CASSQDTGRDGYTF. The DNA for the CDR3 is TGCGCCAGCAGCCAAGACACGGGTCGAGATGGCTACACCTTC.

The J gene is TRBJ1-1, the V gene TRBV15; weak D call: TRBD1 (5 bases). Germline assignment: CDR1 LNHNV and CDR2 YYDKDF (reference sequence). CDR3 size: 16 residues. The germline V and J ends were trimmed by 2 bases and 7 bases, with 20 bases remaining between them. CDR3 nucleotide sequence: TGTGCCACCAGCAGACCCCGTTTGGGACTGAGTGGTGAAGCTTTCTTT. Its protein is CATSRPRLGLSGEAFF.

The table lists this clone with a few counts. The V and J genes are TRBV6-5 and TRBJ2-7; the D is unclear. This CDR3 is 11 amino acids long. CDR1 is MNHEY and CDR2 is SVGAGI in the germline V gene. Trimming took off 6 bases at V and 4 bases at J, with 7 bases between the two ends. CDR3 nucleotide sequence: TGTGCCAGCAGGAGGCTTTACGAGCAGTACTTC. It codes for CASRRLYEQYF.

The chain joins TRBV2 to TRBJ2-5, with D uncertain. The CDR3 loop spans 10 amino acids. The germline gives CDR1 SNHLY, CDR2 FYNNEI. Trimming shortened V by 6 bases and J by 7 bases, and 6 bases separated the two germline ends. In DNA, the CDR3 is TGTGCCAGCAGGGGCCCGACCCAGTACTTC. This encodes CASRGPTQYF.

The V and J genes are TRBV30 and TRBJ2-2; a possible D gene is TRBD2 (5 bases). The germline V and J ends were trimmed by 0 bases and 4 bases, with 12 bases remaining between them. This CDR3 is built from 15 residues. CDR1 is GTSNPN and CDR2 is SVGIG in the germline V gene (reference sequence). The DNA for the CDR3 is TGTGCCTGGAGTGTTTTAGGGAGTTCCACCGGGGAGCTGTTTTTT. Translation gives CAWSVLGSSTGELFF.

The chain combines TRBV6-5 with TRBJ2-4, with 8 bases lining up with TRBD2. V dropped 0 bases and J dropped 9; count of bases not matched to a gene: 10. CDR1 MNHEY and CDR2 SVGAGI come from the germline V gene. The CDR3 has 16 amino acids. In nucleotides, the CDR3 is TGTGCCAGCAGTTACTCGCGGGAGGCAGGGCAGAGCATTCAGTACTTC. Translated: CASSYSREAGQSIQYF.

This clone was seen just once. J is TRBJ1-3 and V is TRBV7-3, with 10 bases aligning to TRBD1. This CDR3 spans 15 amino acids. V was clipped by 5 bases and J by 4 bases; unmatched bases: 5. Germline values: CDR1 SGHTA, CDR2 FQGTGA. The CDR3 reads CASSPDRGNGNTIYF. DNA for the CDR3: TGTGCCAGCAGCCCGGACAGGGGGAACGGAAACACCATATATTTT.

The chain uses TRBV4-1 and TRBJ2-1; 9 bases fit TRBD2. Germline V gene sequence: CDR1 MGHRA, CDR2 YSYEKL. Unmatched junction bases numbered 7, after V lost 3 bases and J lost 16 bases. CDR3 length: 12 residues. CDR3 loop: CASSHPGLAPFF. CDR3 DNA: TGCGCCAGCAGCCACCCGGGACTAGCCCCATTCTTC.